This TCR beta chain is drawn from a study of CD8 T cells in ankylosing spondylitis. Remarks on this clonotype: As yet, its antigen is unknown.

Study-level findings and limits: Characteristic, it appeared, of ankylosing spondylitis blood was a TCR beta motif of eight highly homologous variants.

V lost 3 bases and J lost 5; bases outside the gene matches: 6. The V gene's germline CDR1 is SGHDT and CDR2 YYEEEE. This CDR3 comprises 14 residues. TCRdb processed the 5' RACE reads anew with MiXCR; each CDR3 protein has one entry. The table records hundreds of thousands of distinct CDR3 sequences, approximately 26% of them present only once. This receptor was obtained from a male donor with ankylosing spondylitis. This chain uses TRBV5-6 with TRBJ2-3; 7 bases agree with TRBD2. The sequenced sample consisted of blood, either unsorted or a sorted T cell fraction (not recorded which). This chain's CDR3 is CASSSPGGGDTQYF. The CDR3 DNA follows: TGTGCCAGCAGCTCCCCGGGGGGTGGAGATACGCAGTATTTT.